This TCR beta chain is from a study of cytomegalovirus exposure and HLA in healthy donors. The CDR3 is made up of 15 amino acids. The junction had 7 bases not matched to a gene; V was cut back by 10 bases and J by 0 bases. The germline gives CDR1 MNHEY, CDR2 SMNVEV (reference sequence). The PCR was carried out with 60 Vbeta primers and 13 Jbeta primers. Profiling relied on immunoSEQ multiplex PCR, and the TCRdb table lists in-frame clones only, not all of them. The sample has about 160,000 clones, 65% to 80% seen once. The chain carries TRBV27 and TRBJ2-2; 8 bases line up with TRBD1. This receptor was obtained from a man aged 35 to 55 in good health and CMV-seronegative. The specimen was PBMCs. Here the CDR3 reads CATGDRTTNTGELFF. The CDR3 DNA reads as TGTGCCACCGGGGACAGGACGACGAACACCGGGGAGCTGTTTTTT.